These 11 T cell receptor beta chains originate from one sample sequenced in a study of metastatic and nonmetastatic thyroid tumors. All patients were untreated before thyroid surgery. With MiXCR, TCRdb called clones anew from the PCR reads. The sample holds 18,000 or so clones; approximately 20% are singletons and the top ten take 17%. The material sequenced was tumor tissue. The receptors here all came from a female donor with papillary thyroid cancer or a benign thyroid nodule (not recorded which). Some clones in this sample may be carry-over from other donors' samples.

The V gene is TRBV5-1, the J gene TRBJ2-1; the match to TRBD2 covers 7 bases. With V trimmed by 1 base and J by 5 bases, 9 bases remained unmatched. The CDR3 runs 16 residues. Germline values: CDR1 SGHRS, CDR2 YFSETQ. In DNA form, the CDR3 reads TGCGCCAGCAGCTTGTATATATGGCTAGCGGACAATGAGCAGTTCTTC. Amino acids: CASSLYIWLADNEQFF. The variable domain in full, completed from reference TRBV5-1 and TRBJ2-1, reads KAGVTQTPRYLIKTRGQQVTLSCSPISGHRSVSWYQQTPGQGLQFLFEYFSETQRNKGNFPGRFSGRQFSNSRSEMNVSTLELGDSALYLCASSLYIWLADNEQFFGPGTRLTVL.

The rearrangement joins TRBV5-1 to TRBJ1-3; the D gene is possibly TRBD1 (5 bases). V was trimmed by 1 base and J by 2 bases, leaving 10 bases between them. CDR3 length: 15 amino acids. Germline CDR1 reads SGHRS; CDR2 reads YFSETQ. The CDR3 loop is CASSLWGVAGNTIYF. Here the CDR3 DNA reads TGCGCCAGCAGCTTGTGGGGGGTAGCTGGAAACACCATATATTTT. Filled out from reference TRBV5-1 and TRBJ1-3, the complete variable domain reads KAGVTQTPRYLIKTRGQQVTLSCSPISGHRSVSWYQQTPGQGLQFLFEYFSETQRNKGNFPGRFSGRQFSNSRSEMNVSTLELGDSALYLCASSLWGVAGNTIYFGEGSWLTVV.

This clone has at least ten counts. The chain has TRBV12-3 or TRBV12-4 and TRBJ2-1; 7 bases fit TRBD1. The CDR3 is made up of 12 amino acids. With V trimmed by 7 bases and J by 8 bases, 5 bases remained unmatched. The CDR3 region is CASTHDRDEQFF. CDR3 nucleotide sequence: TGTGCCAGCACTCACGACAGGGATGAGCAGTTCTTC.

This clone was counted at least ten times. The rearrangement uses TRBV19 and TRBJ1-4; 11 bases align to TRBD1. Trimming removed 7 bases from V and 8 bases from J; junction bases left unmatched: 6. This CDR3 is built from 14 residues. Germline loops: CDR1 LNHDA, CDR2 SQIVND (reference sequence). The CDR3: CASTPDRGREKLFF. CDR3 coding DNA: TGTGCCAGTACCCCGGACAGGGGGCGGGAAAAACTGTTTTTT.

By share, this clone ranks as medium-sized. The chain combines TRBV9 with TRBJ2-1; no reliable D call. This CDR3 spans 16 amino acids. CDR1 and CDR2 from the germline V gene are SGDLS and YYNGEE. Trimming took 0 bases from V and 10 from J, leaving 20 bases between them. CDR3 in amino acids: CASSVGGSRLGAEQFF. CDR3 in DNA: TGTGCCAGCAGCGTAGGGGGTTCGAGACTCGGAGCGGAGCAGTTCTTC.

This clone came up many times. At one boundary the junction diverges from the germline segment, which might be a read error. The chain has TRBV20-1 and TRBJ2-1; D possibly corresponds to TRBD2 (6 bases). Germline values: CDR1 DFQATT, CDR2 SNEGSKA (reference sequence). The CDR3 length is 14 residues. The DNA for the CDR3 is TGCAGTGCTAGAACTCCGGGACTTCACAATGGGCAGTTCTTC. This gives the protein CSARTPGLHNGQFF.

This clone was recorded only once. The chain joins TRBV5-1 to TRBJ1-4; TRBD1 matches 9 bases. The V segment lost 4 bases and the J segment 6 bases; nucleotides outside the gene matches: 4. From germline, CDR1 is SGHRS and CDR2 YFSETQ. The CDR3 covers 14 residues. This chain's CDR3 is CASSQGQGDEKLFF. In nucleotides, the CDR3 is TGCGCCAGCAGCCAGGGACAGGGAGATGAAAAACTGTTTTTT. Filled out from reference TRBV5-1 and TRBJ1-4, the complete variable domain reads KAGVTQTPRYLIKTRGQQVTLSCSPISGHRSVSWYQQTPGQGLQFLFEYFSETQRNKGNFPGRFSGRQFSNSRSEMNVSTLELGDSALYLCASSQGQGDEKLFFGSGTQLSVL.

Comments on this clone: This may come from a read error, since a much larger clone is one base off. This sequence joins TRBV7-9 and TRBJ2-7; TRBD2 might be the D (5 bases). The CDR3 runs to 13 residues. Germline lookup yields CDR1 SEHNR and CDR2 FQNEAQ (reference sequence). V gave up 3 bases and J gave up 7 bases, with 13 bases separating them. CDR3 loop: CASSFWLWEEQYF. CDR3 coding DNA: TGTGCCAGCAGCTTTTGGTTGTGGGAGGAGCAGTACTTC.

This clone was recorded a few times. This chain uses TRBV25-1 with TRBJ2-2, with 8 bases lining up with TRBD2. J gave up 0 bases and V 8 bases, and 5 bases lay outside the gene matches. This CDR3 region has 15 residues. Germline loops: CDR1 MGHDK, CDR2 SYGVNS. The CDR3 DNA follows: TGTGCCAGCTCGGGGGGGATTTCGAACACCGGGGAGCTGTTTTTT. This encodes CASSGGISNTGELFF.

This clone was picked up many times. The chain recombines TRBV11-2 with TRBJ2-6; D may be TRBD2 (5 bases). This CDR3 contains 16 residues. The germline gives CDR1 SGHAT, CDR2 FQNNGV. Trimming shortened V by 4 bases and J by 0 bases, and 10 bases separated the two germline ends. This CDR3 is CASSYAGNSGANVLTF. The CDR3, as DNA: TGTGCCAGCAGCTACGCGGGCAACTCTGGGGCCAACGTCCTGACTTTC.

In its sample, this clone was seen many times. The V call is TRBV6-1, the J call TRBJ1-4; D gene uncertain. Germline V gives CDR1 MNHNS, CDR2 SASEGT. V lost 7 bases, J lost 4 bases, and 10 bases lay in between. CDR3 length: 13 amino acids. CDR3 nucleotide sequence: TGTGCCAGCAAAGAGGGCGGTAATGAAAAACTGTTTTTT. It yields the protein CASKEGGNEKLFF.